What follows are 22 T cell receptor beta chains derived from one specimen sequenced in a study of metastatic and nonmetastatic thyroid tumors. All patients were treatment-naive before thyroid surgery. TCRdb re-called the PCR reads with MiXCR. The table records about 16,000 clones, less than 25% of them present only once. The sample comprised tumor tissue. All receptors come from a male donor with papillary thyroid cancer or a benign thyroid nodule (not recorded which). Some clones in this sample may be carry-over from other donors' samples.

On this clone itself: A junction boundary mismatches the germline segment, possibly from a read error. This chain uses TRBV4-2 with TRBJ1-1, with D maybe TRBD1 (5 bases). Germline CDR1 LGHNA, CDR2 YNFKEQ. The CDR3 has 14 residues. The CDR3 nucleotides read TGTGCCAGCAGCTCTGGCCAGGGAATCACTGAAGCTTGCTTT. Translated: CASSSGQGITEACF.

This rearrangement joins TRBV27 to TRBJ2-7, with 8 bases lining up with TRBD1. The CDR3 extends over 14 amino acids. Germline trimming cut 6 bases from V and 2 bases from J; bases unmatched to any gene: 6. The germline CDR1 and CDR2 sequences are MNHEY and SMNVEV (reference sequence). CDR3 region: CASRRTGLAYEQYF. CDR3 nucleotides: TGTGCCAGCAGACGGACAGGGTTGGCCTACGAGCAGTACTTC.

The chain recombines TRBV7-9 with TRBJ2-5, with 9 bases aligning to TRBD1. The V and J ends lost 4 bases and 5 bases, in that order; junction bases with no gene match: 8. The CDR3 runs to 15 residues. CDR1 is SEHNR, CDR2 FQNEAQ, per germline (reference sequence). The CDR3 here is CASSSDRGVFETQYF. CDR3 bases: TGTGCCAGCAGCTCGGACAGGGGTGTTTTCGAGACCCAGTACTTC.

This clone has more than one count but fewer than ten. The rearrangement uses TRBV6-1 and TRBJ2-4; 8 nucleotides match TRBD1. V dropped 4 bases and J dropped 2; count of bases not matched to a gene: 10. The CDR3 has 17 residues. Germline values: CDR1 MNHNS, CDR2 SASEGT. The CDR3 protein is CASSAQQGEWSKNIQYF. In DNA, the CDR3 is TGTGCCAGCAGTGCACAACAGGGGGAGTGGTCCAAAAACATTCAGTACTTC.

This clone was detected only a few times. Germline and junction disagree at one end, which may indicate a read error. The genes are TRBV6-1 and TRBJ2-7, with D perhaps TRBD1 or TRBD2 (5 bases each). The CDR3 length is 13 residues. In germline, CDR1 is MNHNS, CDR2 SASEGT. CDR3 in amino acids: CASSESGTSFLYF. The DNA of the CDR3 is TGCGCCAGCAGTGAGTCCGGGACGTCGTTTCTGTACTTC.

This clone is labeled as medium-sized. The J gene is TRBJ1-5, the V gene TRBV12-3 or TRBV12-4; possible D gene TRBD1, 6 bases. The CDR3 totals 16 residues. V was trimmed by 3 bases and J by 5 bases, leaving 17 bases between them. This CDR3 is CASSFDFWGADQPQHF. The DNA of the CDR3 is TGTGCCAGCAGTTTCGATTTTTGGGGGGCCGATCAGCCCCAGCATTTT.

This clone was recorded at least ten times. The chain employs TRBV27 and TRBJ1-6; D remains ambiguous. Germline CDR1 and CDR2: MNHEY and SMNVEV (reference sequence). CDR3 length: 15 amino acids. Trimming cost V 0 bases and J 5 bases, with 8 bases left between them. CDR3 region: CASSLSGLHNSPLHF. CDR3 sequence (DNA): TGTGCCAGCAGTTTATCAGGTCTCCATAATTCACCCCTCCACTTT.

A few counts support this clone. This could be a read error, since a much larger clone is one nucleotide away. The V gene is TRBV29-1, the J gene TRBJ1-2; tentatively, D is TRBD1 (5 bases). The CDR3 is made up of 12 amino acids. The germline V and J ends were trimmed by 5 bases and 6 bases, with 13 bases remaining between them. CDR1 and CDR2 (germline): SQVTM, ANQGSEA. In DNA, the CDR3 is TGCAGCGTTAGAGGGGACCCGGATGGCTACACCTTC. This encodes CSVRGDPDGYTF.

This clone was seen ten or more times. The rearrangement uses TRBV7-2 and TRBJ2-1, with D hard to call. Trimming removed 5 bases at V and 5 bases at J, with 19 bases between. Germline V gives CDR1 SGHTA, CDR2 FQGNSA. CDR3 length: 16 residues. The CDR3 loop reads CASSLQSQVGNNEQFF. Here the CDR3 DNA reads TGTGCCAGCAGCCTCCAGTCTCAAGTGGGGAACAATGAGCAGTTCTTC.

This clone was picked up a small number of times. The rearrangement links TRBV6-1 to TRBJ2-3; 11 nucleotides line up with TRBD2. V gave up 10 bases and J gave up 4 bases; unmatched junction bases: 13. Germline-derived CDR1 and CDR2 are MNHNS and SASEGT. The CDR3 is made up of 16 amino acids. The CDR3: CAICTNSGGAADTQYF. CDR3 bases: TGTGCCATCTGCACAAATAGCGGGGGGGCCGCAGATACGCAGTATTTT.

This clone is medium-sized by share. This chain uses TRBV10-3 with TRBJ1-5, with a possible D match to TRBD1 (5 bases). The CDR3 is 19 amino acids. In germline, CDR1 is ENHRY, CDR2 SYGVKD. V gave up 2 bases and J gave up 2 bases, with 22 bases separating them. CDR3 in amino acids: CAISEHWDSWRAGNQPQHF. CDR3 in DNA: TGTGCCATCAGTGAGCACTGGGACTCCTGGAGAGCTGGCAATCAGCCCCAGCATTTT.

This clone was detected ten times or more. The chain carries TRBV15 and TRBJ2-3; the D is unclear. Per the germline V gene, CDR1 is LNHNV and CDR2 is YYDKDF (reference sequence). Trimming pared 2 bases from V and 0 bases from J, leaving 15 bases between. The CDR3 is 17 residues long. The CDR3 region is CATSRRLGAVSTDTQYF. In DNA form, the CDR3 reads TGTGCCACCAGCAGACGCTTAGGAGCAGTTAGCACAGATACGCAGTATTTT.

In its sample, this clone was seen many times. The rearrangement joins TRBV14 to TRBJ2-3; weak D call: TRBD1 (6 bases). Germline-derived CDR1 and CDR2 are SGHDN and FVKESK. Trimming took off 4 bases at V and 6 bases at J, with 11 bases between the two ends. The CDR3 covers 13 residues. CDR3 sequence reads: CASSRYRADTQYF. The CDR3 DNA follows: TGTGCCAGCAGCCGATACAGGGCCGATACGCAGTATTTT. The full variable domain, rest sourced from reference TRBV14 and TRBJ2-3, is EAGVTQFPSHSVIEKGQTVTLRCDPISGHDNLYWYRRVMGKEIKFLLHFVKESKQDESGMPNNRFLAERTGGTYSTLKVQPAELEDSGVYFCASSRYRADTQYFGPGTRLTVL.

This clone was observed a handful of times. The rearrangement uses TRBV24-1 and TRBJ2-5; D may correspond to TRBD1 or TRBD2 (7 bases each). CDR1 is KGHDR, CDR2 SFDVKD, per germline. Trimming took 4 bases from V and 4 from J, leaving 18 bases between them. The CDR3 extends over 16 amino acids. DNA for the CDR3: TGTGCCACCAGTGACGCCCGACAGGGAGGGTCAGAGACCCAGTACTTC. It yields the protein CATSDARQGGSETQYF.

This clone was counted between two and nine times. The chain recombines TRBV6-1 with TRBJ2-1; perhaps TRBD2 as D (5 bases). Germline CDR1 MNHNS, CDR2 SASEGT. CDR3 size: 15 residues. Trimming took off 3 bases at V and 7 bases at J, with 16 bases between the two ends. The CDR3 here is CASSEGLARTNEQFF. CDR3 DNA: TGTGCCAGCAGTGAGGGCCTAGCCAGAACAAATGAGCAGTTCTTC.

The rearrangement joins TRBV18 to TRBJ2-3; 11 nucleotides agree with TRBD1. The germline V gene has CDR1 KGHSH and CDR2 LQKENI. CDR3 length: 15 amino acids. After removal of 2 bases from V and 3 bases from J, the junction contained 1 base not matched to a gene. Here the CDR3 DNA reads TGTGCCAGCTCACCAGGACAGGGGGCGACAGATACGCAGTATTTT. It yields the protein CASSPGQGATDTQYF.

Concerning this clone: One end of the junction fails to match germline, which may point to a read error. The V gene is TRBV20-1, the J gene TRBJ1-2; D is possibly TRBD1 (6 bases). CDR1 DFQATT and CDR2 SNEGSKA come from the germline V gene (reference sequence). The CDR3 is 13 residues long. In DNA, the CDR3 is TGCAGTGCTAGAGATGCGGGGGCGGATGGCCACACCTTC. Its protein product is CSARDAGADGHTF.

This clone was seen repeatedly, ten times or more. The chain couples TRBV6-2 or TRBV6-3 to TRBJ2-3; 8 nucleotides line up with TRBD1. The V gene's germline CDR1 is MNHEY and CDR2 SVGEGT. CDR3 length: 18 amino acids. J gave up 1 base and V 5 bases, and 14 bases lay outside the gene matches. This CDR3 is CASSPGTGRAWRTDTQYF. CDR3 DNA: TGTGCCAGCAGTCCCGGGACAGGAAGAGCGTGGCGCACAGATACGCAGTATTTT.

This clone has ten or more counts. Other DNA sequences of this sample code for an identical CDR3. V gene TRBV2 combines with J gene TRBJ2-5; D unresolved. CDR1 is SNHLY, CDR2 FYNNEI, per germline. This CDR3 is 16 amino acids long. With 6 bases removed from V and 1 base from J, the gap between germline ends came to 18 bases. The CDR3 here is CASSLIPQDIQETQYF. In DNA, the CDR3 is TGTGCCAGCAGCTTAATTCCCCAAGACATCCAAGAGACCCAGTACTTC.

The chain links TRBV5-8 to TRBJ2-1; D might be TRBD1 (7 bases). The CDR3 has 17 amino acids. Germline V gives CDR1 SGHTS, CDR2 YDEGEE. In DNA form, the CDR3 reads TGTTTCAGCAGCTTCGGGGGCCCGCGACAGGGCCTTTATGAGCAGTTCTTC. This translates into CFSSFGGPRQGLYEQFF. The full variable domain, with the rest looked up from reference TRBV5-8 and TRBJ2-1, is EAGVTQSPTHLIKTRGQQATLRCSPISGHTSVYWYQQALGLGLQFLLWYDEGEERNRGNFPPRFSGRQFPNYSSELNVNALELEDSALYLCFSSFGGPRQGLYEQFFGPGTRLTVL.

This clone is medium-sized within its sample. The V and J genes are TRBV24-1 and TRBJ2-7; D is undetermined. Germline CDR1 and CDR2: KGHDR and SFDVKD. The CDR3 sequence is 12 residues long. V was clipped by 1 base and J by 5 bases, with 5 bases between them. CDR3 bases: TGTGCCACCAGTGATTTAGAGGACGAGCAGTACTTC. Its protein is CATSDLEDEQYF.

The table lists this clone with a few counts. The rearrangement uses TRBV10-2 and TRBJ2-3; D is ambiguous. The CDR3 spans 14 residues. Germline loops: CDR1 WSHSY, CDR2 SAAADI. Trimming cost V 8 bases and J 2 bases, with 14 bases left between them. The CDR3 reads CASGTGWITDTQYF. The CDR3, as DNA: TGCGCCAGCGGTACTGGCTGGATCACAGATACGCAGTATTTT.